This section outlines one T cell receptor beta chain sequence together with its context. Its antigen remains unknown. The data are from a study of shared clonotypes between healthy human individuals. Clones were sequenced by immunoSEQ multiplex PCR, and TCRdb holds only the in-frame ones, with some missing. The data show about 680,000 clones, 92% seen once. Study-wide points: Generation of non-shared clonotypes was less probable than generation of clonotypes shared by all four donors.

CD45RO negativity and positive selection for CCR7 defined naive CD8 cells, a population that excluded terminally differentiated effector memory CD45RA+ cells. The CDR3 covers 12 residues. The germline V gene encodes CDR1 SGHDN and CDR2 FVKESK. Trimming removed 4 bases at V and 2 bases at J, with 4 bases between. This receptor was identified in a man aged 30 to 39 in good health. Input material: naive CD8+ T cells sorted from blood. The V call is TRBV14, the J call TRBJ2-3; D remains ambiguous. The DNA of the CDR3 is TGTGCCAGCAGCCCCAACACAGATACGCAGTATTTT. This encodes CASSPNTDTQYF. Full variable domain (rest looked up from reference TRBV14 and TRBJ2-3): EAGVTQFPSHSVIEKGQTVTLRCDPISGHDNLYWYRRVMGKEIKFLLHFVKESKQDESGMPNNRFLAERTGGTYSTLKVQPAELEDSGVYFCASSPNTDTQYFGPGTRLTVL.